This passage covers 19 T cell receptor beta chains from one sample sequenced in a study of identical twins' blood T cells. Using its own MiXCR run on the 5' RACE reads, TCRdb lists one record per CDR3 protein. The sample has 300,000 to 400,000 distinct CDR3 sequences, around 30% seen once; the top ten hold roughly 5.5%. The source material was PBMCs. Receptors originate from a woman aged 18 to 49 in good health.

The V gene is TRBV18, the J gene TRBJ1-5; 7 bases fit TRBD1. There are 16 residues in the CDR3. CDR1 KGHSH and CDR2 LQKENI come from the germline V gene. V gave up 3 bases and J gave up 0 bases; unmatched junction bases: 5. CDR3 protein: CASSPRGANSNQPQHF. CDR3 sequence (DNA): TGTGCCAGCTCACCCAGGGGGGCAAATAGCAATCAGCCCCAGCATTTT.

The genes are TRBV7-2 and TRBJ2-3; the D gene is possibly TRBD1 (7 bases). Trimming took 4 bases from V and 12 from J, leaving 17 bases between them. The germline V gene has CDR1 SGHTA and CDR2 FQGNSA. This CDR3 spans 13 amino acids. The CDR3, as DNA: TGTGCCAGCAGCTATTCGGAGGGGGCGACCCAGTATTTT. As protein: CASSYSEGATQYF.

The rearrangement links TRBV18 to TRBJ2-5; no definite D call. Trimming shortened V by 3 bases and J by 4 bases, and 9 bases separated the two germline ends. Germline CDR1 and CDR2: KGHSH and LQKENI. The CDR3 is made up of 13 amino acids. The CDR3 spells CASSPVRSETQYF. In DNA, the CDR3 is TGTGCCAGCTCACCGGTCAGGTCAGAGACCCAGTACTTC.

J is TRBJ1-1 and V is TRBV10-3; no firm D call. The CDR3 extends over 16 amino acids. The V end was cut by 0 bases, the J end by 1 base, with 12 bases between. Germline CDR1 reads ENHRY; CDR2 reads SYGVKD. The CDR3 reads CAISESSGRRNTEAFF. CDR3 DNA sequence: TGTGCCATCAGTGAGTCCAGCGGGAGGCGGAACACTGAAGCTTTCTTT.

The CDR3 DNA reads as TGCAGCGTCAACCACCGAACAGGGAACACCATATATTTT. It codes for CSVNHRTGNTIYF. The chain carries TRBV29-1 and TRBJ1-3; D may be TRBD1 (6 bases). Germline loops: CDR1 SQVTM, CDR2 ANQGSEA. The germline V and J ends were trimmed by 6 bases and 7 bases, with 16 bases remaining between them. The CDR3 is made up of 13 amino acids.

This clonotype was detected only a few times. J is TRBJ1-1 and V is TRBV20-1, with D possibly being TRBD1 (6 bases). CDR3 size: 13 residues. Germline V gene data show CDR1 as DFQATT and CDR2 as SNEGSKA (reference sequence). V shed 0 bases and J shed 11 bases, with 16 bases lying between them. CDR3 nucleotide sequence: TGCAGTGCTAGAGAGTCGACCGACAGGTCTGCTTTCTTT. Amino acid sequence: CSARESTDRSAFF.

This clonotype has a handful of counts. J is TRBJ1-6 and V is TRBV20-1; 7 nucleotides agree with TRBD1. The junction had 5 bases not matched to a gene; V was cut back by 3 bases and J by 3 bases. This CDR3 contains 15 residues. CDR1 and CDR2 from the germline V gene are DFQATT and SNEGSKA (reference sequence). The CDR3 DNA reads TGCAGTGCTAGTGAGGGGGCCTACTATAATTCACCCCTCCACTTT. Its translation: CSASEGAYYNSPLHF.

This clonotype occurred many times. This chain uses TRBV6-2 or TRBV6-3 with TRBJ2-2; the D is unclear. Trimming pared 4 bases from V and 1 base from J, leaving 10 bases between. The CDR3 sequence is 15 residues long. CDR1 and CDR2 from the germline V gene are MNHEY and SVGEGT. The CDR3 DNA sequence: TGTGCCAGCAGTTTGGCGCAGTTGAACACCGGGGAGCTGTTTTTT. It translates to CASSLAQLNTGELFF.

This clonotype was counted only a few times. V is TRBV6-6 and J is TRBJ1-1; 11 bases map to TRBD1. Germline lookup yields CDR1 MNHNY and CDR2 SVGAGI (reference sequence). The CDR3 contains 17 residues. V lost 2 bases to trimming and J lost 0 bases; unmatched junction nucleotides: 5. The CDR3 coding sequence is TGTGCCAGCAGTTACGGGGGGGACAGGGGGATGAACACTGAAGCTTTCTTT. Protein sequence: CASSYGGDRGMNTEAFF.

This clonotype has only a few counts. This rearrangement joins TRBV20-1 to TRBJ1-1; possible D gene TRBD1, 5 bases. V was cut by 6 bases and J by 1 base, with 18 bases left in between. Germline lookup yields CDR1 DFQATT and CDR2 SNEGSKA (reference sequence). This CDR3 contains 15 residues. Written as DNA, the CDR3 is TGCAGTGCAAGCCATTTCTCGGGGCGGAACACTGAAGCTTTCTTT. Amino acid sequence: CSASHFSGRNTEAFF.

Comments on this clonotype: The junction and the germline gene differ at one end; a read error may be behind it. This sequence joins TRBV29-1 and TRBJ1-5, with 10 nucleotides matching TRBD1. CDR1 SQVTM and CDR2 ANQGSEA come from the germline V gene. There are 14 residues in the CDR3. The CDR3 spells CSVADRGLNQPRHF. CDR3 DNA sequence: TGCAGCGTCGCAGACAGGGGGCTCAATCAGCCCCGGCATTTT.

V is TRBV6-2 or TRBV6-3 and J is TRBJ2-7; 7 nucleotides line up with TRBD2. V gave up 4 bases and J gave up 2 bases; unmatched junction bases: 8. Germline loops: CDR1 MNHEY, CDR2 SVGEGT. There are 15 residues in the CDR3. CDR3 DNA: TGTGCCAGCAGTTCTTCCGGGAGGACCCCCTACGAGCAGTACTTC. Its protein is CASSSSGRTPYEQYF.

This clonotype was picked up a small number of times. The genes are TRBV20-1 and TRBJ2-3; D call uncertain. This CDR3 contains 12 residues. The V gene lost 0 bases and the J gene lost 5 bases, with 6 bases spanning the gap. Germline CDR1 is DFQATT and CDR2 is SNEGSKA (reference sequence). The CDR3 reads CSARDLVDTQYF. CDR3 bases: TGCAGTGCTAGAGATCTCGTAGATACGCAGTATTTT.

Regarding this clonotype: Given a much more abundant clone one base away, this may be a read error. This chain connects TRBV11-2 to TRBJ1-1; D gene ambiguous. Germline V gene sequence: CDR1 SGHAT, CDR2 FQNNGV. This CDR3 contains 14 residues. The CDR3 here is CASSLDGRTGEALF. DNA of the CDR3: TGTGCCAGCAGCTTAGACGGACGTACCGGTGAAGCTTTATTT. Full variable domain (missing parts from reference TRBV11-2 and TRBJ1-1): EAGVAQSPRYKIIEKRQSVAFWCNPISGHATLYWYQQILGQGPKLLIQFQNNGVVDDSQLPKDRFSAERLKGVDSTLKIQPAKLEDSAVYLCASSLDGRTGEALFGQGTRLTVV.

The chain is built from TRBV5-1 and TRBJ2-3; a possible D gene is TRBD1 (7 bases). V gave up 7 bases and J gave up 0 bases, with 12 bases separating them. In germline, CDR1 is SGHRS, CDR2 YFSETQ. CDR3 size: 14 residues. This CDR3 is CASGQGGSTDTQYF. The CDR3 bases are TGCGCCAGCGGGCAGGGGGGAAGCACAGATACGCAGTATTTT.

The V gene is TRBV7-6, the J gene TRBJ2-2, with a tentative D call TRBD1 (5 bases). Germline V lookup: CDR1 SGHVS, CDR2 FNYEAQ. The CDR3 is 17 amino acids. The V and J ends lost 1 base and 6 bases respectively, with 18 bases between them. The CDR3 DNA reads TGTGCCAGCAGCTTAGTGTATTTGGGGCCTAAATCCGGGGAGCTGTTTTTT. It codes for CASSLVYLGPKSGELFF.

This clonotype was seen more than once but under ten times. The gene calls are TRBV7-2 and TRBJ2-7; no reliable D call. The length of the CDR3 is 16 residues. V dropped 2 bases and J dropped 4 bases, with 18 bases sitting between them. Germline V gives CDR1 SGHTA, CDR2 FQGNSA. The CDR3 loop reads CASSLIYGLVSYEQYF. The DNA for the CDR3 is TGTGCCAGCAGCTTAATATATGGGCTAGTGTCTTACGAGCAGTACTTC.

With respect to this clonotype: This may stem from a read error, because a much larger clone lies one nucleotide away. The CDR3 DNA follows: TGTACCAGCAGTTACGGACAGGATCGTTGGGGCTACACCTTC. It translates to CTSSYGQDRWGYTF. V usage is TRBV6-5 and J usage is TRBJ1-2; 7 nucleotides agree with TRBD1. Germline V lookup: CDR1 MNHEY, CDR2 SVGAGI. The CDR3 covers 14 residues.

The CDR3 region is CSAFGTANTEAFF. CDR3 DNA sequence: TGCAGTGCTTTCGGGACAGCCAACACTGAAGCTTTCTTT. The V call is TRBV20-1, the J call TRBJ1-1; 7 positions agree with TRBD1. Looked up from germline, CDR1 is DFQATT and CDR2 is SNEGSKA (reference sequence). The CDR3 consists of 13 residues. The V segment lost 5 bases and the J segment 2 bases; nucleotides outside the gene matches: 5.